This TCR beta chain stems from a study of blood T cell repertoires in COVID-19 (dated by TCRdb to the early 2020s). Turning to the overall study: Collaborator samples came from the United States, Italy and Spain and covered acute and convalescent phases of COVID-19. The material from the prospective study consisted of cDNA or gDNA derived from T cells, B-cell-depleted T cells, or PBMCs. The dataset comprised deeply sampled blood TCRbeta repertoires from subjects exposed to, actively infected with, or recovered from COVID-19. HLA class I and class II types, where available, came from metadata supplied by the sample provider rather than from assay-based typing. The repertoires were made available in a free public database intended to serve as a resource for research on the immune response to SARS-CoV-2. Sample metadata almost always included a de-identified subject ID, COVID-19 status, age in years and sex. Samples were obtained from the ongoing ImmuneRACE study (first 160 participants) and from some 1,300 subjects provided by 6 global collaborators.

Collaborating institutions collected whole blood in K2EDTA tubes following their own protocols. Collaborator samples were shipped for TCRbeta analysis as frozen whole blood, isolated PBMCs, or DNA extracted from either sample type. TCRbeta CDR3 regions were amplified from genomic DNA using the immunoSEQ Assay, a bias-controlled multiplex PCR. The paper's data handling went like this. Within the assay, amplification of reference gene primers was used to estimate how many nucleated cells each sample contained. To quantify the absolute abundance of each unique TCRbeta CDR3 rearrangement, sequence reads were collapsed and filtered. Productive Simpson clonality was computed per sample as the square root of Simpson's diversity index over productive rearrangements. Here the immuneACCESS table is served through TCRdb, limited to in-frame sequences with V and J called. Missing clones are a known gap in these copies; in checked studies unresolved V genes cover under half, and the rest lacks a known reason. V, J and clone size are those of that table, while D and trimming were read from the DNA. For this sample there are about 190,000 clones; less than 85% appear just once. Around 12% of the sample goes to the ten largest clones.

About this clone itself: The specificity of this receptor is unknown. There are no base qualities to consult, and no much larger clone falls within one base.

Paper-wide results and their limitations: The amount of clinical and demographic metadata varied by source and participant and was provided uncurated.

This receptor was obtained from a woman aged 45-59 years with acute or convalescent COVID-19. The sample consisted of peripheral blood.

The DNA sequence is TGTGCCAGCAGCTTAAAGCAGGGACTAGCGGGAGGGAGCTCCTACAATGAGCAGTTCTTC. It translates to CASSLKQGLAGGSSYNEQFF. Here the chain combines TRBV5-8 and TRBJ2-1, with 16 central nucleotides matching TRBD2. CDR1 and CDR2, per the germline V gene, are SGHTS and YDEGEE. V trim: 2 bases; J trim: 0 bases; unmatched bases: 8. CDR3 length: 20 amino acids, cysteine to phenylalanine. Only the CDR3 DNA stays, 60 bases, in frame from base 1.